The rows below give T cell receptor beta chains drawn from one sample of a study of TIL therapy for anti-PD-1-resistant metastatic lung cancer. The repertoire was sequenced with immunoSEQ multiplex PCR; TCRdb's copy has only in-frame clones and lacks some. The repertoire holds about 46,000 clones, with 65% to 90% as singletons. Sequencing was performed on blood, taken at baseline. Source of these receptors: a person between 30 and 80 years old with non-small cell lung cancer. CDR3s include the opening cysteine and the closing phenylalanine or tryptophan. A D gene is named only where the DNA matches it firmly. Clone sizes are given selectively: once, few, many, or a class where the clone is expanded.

cdr3_aa: CASSDAPDTQYF
cdr3_nt: TGTGCCAGCAGTGACGCGCCGGATACGCAGTATTTT
clone_size: .
d_call: .
j_call: TRBJ2-3
v_call: TRBV28

cdr3_aa: CASRGTVYGYTF
cdr3_nt: TGTGCCAGCAGAGGGACAGTCTATGGCTACACCTTC
clone_size: few
d_call: TRBD1
j_call: TRBJ1-2
v_call: TRBV2

cdr3_aa: CASSLRGRGANVLTF
cdr3_nt: TGTGCCAGCAGCTTAAGGGGCCGTGGGGCCAACGTCCTGACTTTC
clone_size: few
d_call: .
j_call: TRBJ2-6
v_call: TRBV28

cdr3_aa: CASSVAGFTDTQYF
cdr3_nt: TGTGCCAGCAGCGTAGCCGGGTTCACAGATACGCAGTATTTT
clone_size: .
d_call: .
j_call: TRBJ2-3
v_call: TRBV9

cdr3_aa: CASSLLREFLATNEKLFF
cdr3_nt: TGTGCCAGCAGCTTACTCAGGGAGTTCCTAGCAACTAATGAAAAACTGTTTTTT
clone_size: .
d_call: .
j_call: TRBJ1-4
v_call: TRBV5-6

cdr3_aa: CASKKTDSGNTIYF
cdr3_nt: TGTGCCAGTAAGAAGACGGACTCTGGAAACACCATATATTTT
clone_size: .
d_call: .
j_call: TRBJ1-3
v_call: TRBV19

cdr3_aa: CAWMRRAGQETQYF
cdr3_nt: TGTGCCTGGATGAGGAGGGCCGGCCAAGAGACCCAGTACTTC
clone_size: .
d_call: .
j_call: TRBJ2-5
v_call: TRBV30

cdr3_aa: CASSQRAGGALSYEQYF
cdr3_nt: TGTGCCAGCAGCCAGCGGGCTGGAGGCGCCCTCTCCTACGAGCAGTACTTC
clone_size: .
d_call: .
j_call: TRBJ2-7
v_call: TRBV3-1/TRBV3-2

cdr3_aa: CASSLVVGGELFF
cdr3_nt: TGTGCCAGCAGCTTAGTTGTGGGCGGGGAGCTGTTTTTT
clone_size: few
d_call: .
j_call: TRBJ2-2
v_call: TRBV7-8

cdr3_aa: CASSLDSTGELFF
cdr3_nt: TGCGCCAGCAGCTTGGATTCCACCGGGGAGCTGTTTTTT
clone_size: .
d_call: .
j_call: TRBJ2-2
v_call: TRBV5-1

cdr3_aa: CASNSGRAVWFF
cdr3_nt: TGTGCCAGCAACAGCGGGAGGGCCGTTTGGTTCTTC
clone_size: .
d_call: TRBD2
j_call: TRBJ2-1
v_call: TRBV6-5

cdr3_aa: CASSKVAHEQYF
cdr3_nt: TGTGCCAGCAGCAAAGTCGCACACGAGCAGTACTTC
clone_size: once
d_call: .
j_call: TRBJ2-7
v_call: TRBV21-1

cdr3_aa: CASSEQGTDTQYF
cdr3_nt: TGTGCCAGCAGTGAACAGGGCACAGATACGCAGTATTTT
clone_size: medium-sized
d_call: .
j_call: TRBJ2-3
v_call: TRBV6-4

cdr3_aa: CASSALLAGDYEQYF
cdr3_nt: TGTGCCAGCAGTGCCCTGCTAGCGGGGGACTACGAGCAGTACTTC
clone_size: .
d_call: TRBD2
j_call: TRBJ2-7
v_call: TRBV6-2/TRBV6-3

cdr3_aa: CASSFDRDEQYF
cdr3_nt: TGTGCCAGCAGCTTTGACAGGGACGAGCAGTACTTC
clone_size: few
d_call: TRBD1
j_call: TRBJ2-7
v_call: TRBV7-9

cdr3_aa: CSVELKAGWNYGYTF
cdr3_nt: TGCAGCGTTGAACTTAAGGCAGGGTGGAACTATGGCTACACCTTC
clone_size: .
d_call: .
j_call: TRBJ1-2
v_call: TRBV29-1

cdr3_aa: CASSQDVGLAGGQETQYF
cdr3_nt: TGCGCCAGCAGCCAAGATGTTGGCCTAGCGGGGGGCCAAGAGACCCAGTACTTC
clone_size: .
d_call: TRBD2
j_call: TRBJ2-5
v_call: TRBV4-1

cdr3_aa: CASGGFANEKLFF
cdr3_nt: TGTGCCTCAGGGGGCTTTGCTAATGAAAAACTGTTTTTT
clone_size: .
d_call: TRBD1
j_call: TRBJ1-4
v_call: TRBV30

cdr3_aa: CASSSSEGSYEQYF
cdr3_nt: TGTGCCAGCAGCTCCTCAGAGGGCTCCTACGAGCAGTACTTC
clone_size: .
d_call: .
j_call: TRBJ2-7
v_call: TRBV6-5

cdr3_aa: CASSWAGVDTQYF
cdr3_nt: TGCGCCAGCAGCTGGGCAGGGGTAGATACGCAGTATTTT
clone_size: .
d_call: .
j_call: TRBJ2-3
v_call: TRBV5-1

cdr3_aa: CAWSVQERGYTF
cdr3_nt: TGTGCCTGGAGTGTACAGGAGAGGGGCTACACCTTC
clone_size: few
d_call: .
j_call: TRBJ1-2
v_call: TRBV30

cdr3_aa: CASSLVPGKETQYF
cdr3_nt: TGTGCCAGCAGCTTGGTGCCGGGAAAAGAGACCCAGTACTTC
clone_size: .
d_call: .
j_call: TRBJ2-5
v_call: TRBV5-5

cdr3_aa: CASSQDGAGANYGYTF
cdr3_nt: TGCGCCAGCAGCCAAGATGGGGCAGGGGCGAACTATGGCTACACCTTC
clone_size: .
d_call: .
j_call: TRBJ1-2
v_call: TRBV4-3

cdr3_aa: CSALARGIYTF
cdr3_nt: TGCAGTGCTTTGGCTCGGGGCATCTACACCTTC
clone_size: .
d_call: .
j_call: TRBJ1-2
v_call: TRBV20-1

cdr3_aa: CASSIMAEEKLFF
cdr3_nt: TGTGCCAGTTCAATAATGGCCGAGGAAAAACTGTTTTTT
clone_size: .
d_call: .
j_call: TRBJ1-4
v_call: TRBV6-6

cdr3_aa: CASSLNQPQHF
cdr3_nt: TGTGCCAGCAGTTTAAATCAGCCCCAGCATTTT
clone_size: .
d_call: .
j_call: TRBJ1-5
v_call: TRBV12-3/TRBV12-4

cdr3_aa: CASSHLQAGRNEQFF
cdr3_nt: TGCGCCAGCAGCCACCTCCAGGCAGGGAGGAATGAGCAGTTCTTC
clone_size: .
d_call: .
j_call: TRBJ2-1
v_call: TRBV5-1

cdr3_aa: CATSRTRDRAEKLFF
cdr3_nt: TGTGCCACCAGCAGGACCCGGGACAGGGCTGAAAAACTGTTTTTT
clone_size: few
d_call: TRBD1
j_call: TRBJ1-4
v_call: TRBV15

cdr3_aa: CATSDLTEAFF
cdr3_nt: TGTGCCACCAGTGATTTAACTGAAGCTTTCTTT
clone_size: .
d_call: .
j_call: TRBJ1-1
v_call: TRBV24-1

cdr3_aa: CASSSGQGYQETQYF
cdr3_nt: TGTGCCAGCAGCTCCGGACAGGGGTACCAAGAGACCCAGTACTTC
clone_size: few
d_call: TRBD1
j_call: TRBJ2-5
v_call: TRBV7-8

cdr3_aa: CASSARRGVSDTQYF
cdr3_nt: TGTGCCAGCAGCGCCCGTCGGGGGGTGTCAGATACGCAGTATTTT
clone_size: .
d_call: TRBD2
j_call: TRBJ2-3
v_call: TRBV7-2

cdr3_aa: CASSLYSSNYGYTF
cdr3_nt: TGTGCCAGCAGTTTATACAGCTCTAACTATGGCTACACCTTC
clone_size: .
d_call: .
j_call: TRBJ1-2
v_call: TRBV28

cdr3_aa: CASKSGISTDTQYF
cdr3_nt: TGTGCCAGCAAAAGCGGGATTAGCACAGATACGCAGTATTTT
clone_size: once
d_call: TRBD2
j_call: TRBJ2-3
v_call: TRBV6-5

cdr3_aa: CATGHGLTGELFF
cdr3_nt: TGTGCCACCGGGCACGGGCTCACCGGGGAGCTGTTTTTT
clone_size: .
d_call: .
j_call: TRBJ2-2
v_call: TRBV24-1

cdr3_aa: CASSGGPTGTGQETQYF
cdr3_nt: TGTGCCAGCTCAGGTGGGCCGACAGGGACTGGGCAAGAGACCCAGTACTTC
clone_size: .
d_call: .
j_call: TRBJ2-5
v_call: TRBV18

cdr3_aa: CASSYHLAGTYEQYF
cdr3_nt: TGTGCCAGCAGTTACCACCTAGCGGGGACCTACGAGCAGTACTTC
clone_size: .
d_call: TRBD2
j_call: TRBJ2-7
v_call: TRBV6-6